The clone carrying this T cell receptor (beta chain) appeared a few times. Its antigen remains unknown. The data belong to a study of early T cells in non-severe SARS-CoV-2 infection. Study-wide context: From unsorted whole blood, bulk RNA was sequenced, and the chains remained unpaired.

Whole-study findings and limits: Matching results from VDJdb favored anti-spike CD8 responses, leaving private and CD4 specificities undetected.

TCRdb called the 5' RACE reads again in MiXCR, with one record for every CDR3 protein. In the table there are 100,000 or so distinct CDR3 sequences, around 13% of which are singletons. Source material: whole blood. The sequence derives from an adult who was a healthcare worker with PCR-confirmed SARS-CoV-2 infection or an uninfected control (not recorded which).

The DNA for the CDR3 is TGTGCCAGCAGTATCCAAGAGACCCAGTACTTC. It encodes CASSIQETQYF. The chain couples TRBV2 to TRBJ2-5; no clear D gene. CDR1 and CDR2 (germline): SNHLY, FYNNEI. The germline V and J ends were trimmed by 5 bases and 1 base, with 2 bases remaining between them. This CDR3 is built from 11 residues.